The next 30 T cell receptor beta chains were all read from a single sample in a study of blood T cell repertoires in COVID-19. Assay used: immunoSEQ multiplex PCR; TCRdb lists only in-frame clones, some missing. In the table there are around 250,000 clones, around 83% of which are singletons. The sequenced sample consisted of peripheral blood. The receptors stem from a man aged 25-45 years who had recovered from COVID-19.

The chain couples TRBV3-1 (or the pseudogene TRBV3-2) to TRBJ2-3, with 7 bases fitting TRBD2. This CDR3 has 14 amino acids. With 4 bases clipped from V and 1 base from J, the junction kept 2 bases outside the gene matches. The germline V gene encodes CDR1 LGHDT and CDR2 YNNKEL (reference sequence). CDR3 coding DNA: TGTGCCAGCAGCCCCCGGGAGGGCACAGATACGCAGTATTTT. Its translation: CASSPREGTDTQYF.

This chain uses TRBV5-4 with TRBJ2-3, with TRBD2 matching 13 bases. J was trimmed by 2 bases and V by 4 bases; bases with no gene match: 16. CDR3 size: 20 residues. Germline V gene data show CDR1 as SGHNT and CDR2 as YYREEE (reference sequence). Written as DNA, the CDR3 is TGTGCCAGCAGCCGCAAACTACTAGCGGGGGGGCCTGCTCCCACAGATACGCAGTATTTT. Protein sequence: CASSRKLLAGGPAPTDTQYF.

The rearrangement uses TRBV6-5 and TRBJ1-2; 7 nucleotides line up with TRBD1. The CDR3 contains 13 residues. Germline lookup yields CDR1 MNHEY and CDR2 SVGAGI. J was trimmed by 4 bases and V by 6 bases; bases with no gene match: 5. CDR3 region: CASRMTGTYGYTF. The CDR3 DNA reads as TGTGCCAGCAGGATGACAGGGACCTATGGCTACACCTTC.

This clone was observed a single time. V usage is TRBV6-1 and J usage is TRBJ2-1; D not certain. The CDR3 consists of 12 residues. V was shortened by 0 bases and J by 9 bases, with 6 bases between the two germline ends. CDR1 is MNHNS and CDR2 is SASEGT in the germline V gene. CDR3 region: CASSEAEIEQFF. DNA for the CDR3: TGTGCCAGCAGTGAAGCCGAGATTGAGCAGTTCTTC.

The genes are TRBV25-1 and TRBJ2-5; tentatively, D is TRBD1 (6 bases). V was cut by 3 bases and J by 1 base, with 12 bases left in between. The CDR3 is 15 amino acids. Germline values: CDR1 MGHDK, CDR2 SYGVNS. CDR3 residues: CASSDFLGAQETQYF. The CDR3 DNA follows: TGTGCCAGCAGTGACTTTCTGGGGGCCCAAGAGACCCAGTACTTC.

This chain joins TRBV6-4 and TRBJ2-7, with D perhaps matching TRBD2 (6 bases). V lost 5 bases and J lost 6, with 14 bases in between. The CDR3 has 13 amino acids. Germline V CDR1 and CDR2: MRHNA, SNTAGT. This CDR3 is CASSLTGESEQYF. The CDR3 DNA reads TGTGCCAGCAGTTTGACGGGAGAAAGCGAGCAGTACTTC.

V and J are TRBV5-6 and TRBJ1-2, with D possibly being TRBD1 (6 bases). This CDR3 spans 14 amino acids. Germline V gives CDR1 SGHDT, CDR2 YYEEEE. V dropped 9 bases and J dropped 8 bases, with 23 bases sitting between them. The CDR3 region has the DNA TGTGCCACTACTGCGGGCAGGGGTGACGGCGGCTACACCTTC. This codes for CATTAGRGDGGYTF.

This chain uses TRBV18 with TRBJ2-7; D is undetermined. V was clipped by 0 bases and J by 0 bases, with 6 bases between them. In germline, CDR1 is KGHSH, CDR2 LQKENI. The CDR3 length is 14 residues. The CDR3 spells CASSPPQSSYEQYF. The CDR3 nucleotides read TGTGCCAGCTCACCACCACAGAGCTCCTACGAGCAGTACTTC.

This clone appeared a few times. The CDR3: CASSLGGDGHEPQHF. DNA of the CDR3: TGCGCCAGCAGCTTGGGGGGGGACGGCCACGAGCCCCAGCATTTT. The chain carries TRBV5-1 and TRBJ1-5; the D gene is possibly TRBD1 (5 bases). The CDR3 has 15 residues. Germline CDR1 and CDR2: SGHRS and YFSETQ. Trimming stripped 0 bases from V and 8 bases from J, with 15 bases between. The complete variable domain, with remaining parts taken from reference TRBV5-1 and TRBJ1-5, reads KAGVTQTPRYLIKTRGQQVTLSCSPISGHRSVSWYQQTPGQGLQFLFEYFSETQRNKGNFPGRFSGRQFSNSRSEMNVSTLELGDSALYLCASSLGGDGHEPQHFGDGTRLSIL.

This rearrangement joins TRBV10-1 to TRBJ1-1, with 8 bases matching TRBD1. Per the germline V gene, CDR1 is WNHNN and CDR2 is SYGVQD (reference sequence). J was trimmed by 5 bases and V by 2 bases; bases with no gene match: 1. This CDR3 has 13 residues. The CDR3 loop is CASSEQGATEAFF. The CDR3, as DNA: TGCGCCAGCAGTGAGCAGGGGGCAACTGAAGCTTTCTTT.

The rearrangement uses TRBV4-1 and TRBJ1-1; 7 bases agree with TRBD1. The germline V gene encodes CDR1 MGHRA and CDR2 YSYEKL. J lost 7 bases, V lost 1 base, and 3 bases had no gene match. This CDR3 has 13 amino acids. The CDR3 coding sequence is TGCGCCAGCAGCCAAGGCCGGGACAGTGAAGCTTTCTTT. Translated, it gives CASSQGRDSEAFF.

J is TRBJ2-5 and V is TRBV13; 9 bases line up with TRBD2. This CDR3 comprises 15 residues. Per the germline V gene, CDR1 is PRHDT and CDR2 is FYEKMQ (reference sequence). V shed 2 bases, J shed 1 base, and the junction held 2 bases outside the gene matches. For the CDR3, the DNA is TGTGCCAGCAGCTTACGCGGGGGGGCCCAAGAGACCCAGTACTTC. It is translated as CASSLRGGAQETQYF.

The chain couples TRBV4-2 to TRBJ1-1, with 12 bases that match TRBD1. J was trimmed by 5 bases and V by 3 bases; bases with no gene match: 4. Germline CDR1 LGHNA, CDR2 YNFKEQ. The CDR3 extends over 15 amino acids. The CDR3 region is CASSQGTGGRTEAFF. DNA of the CDR3: TGTGCCAGCAGCCAGGGGACAGGGGGCAGGACTGAAGCTTTCTTT.

The chain combines TRBV9 with TRBJ2-3; no clear D. V shed 0 bases and J shed 4 bases, with 9 bases lying between them. The germline CDR1 and CDR2 sequences are SGDLS and YYNGEE. There are 14 residues in the CDR3. The CDR3 region has the DNA TGTGCCAGCAGCGTAGCGGTGCGAGCAGATACGCAGTATTTT. Protein: CASSVAVRADTQYF.

The J gene is TRBJ2-3, the V gene TRBV6-5; D is possibly TRBD2 (6 bases). The CDR3 spans 14 residues. CDR1 and CDR2 from the germline V gene are MNHEY and SVGAGI. V gave up 8 bases and J gave up 4 bases, with 16 bases separating them. CDR3 amino acids: CASSSVGEADTQYF. Here the CDR3 DNA reads TGTGCCAGCTCGTCCGTTGGGGAGGCAGATACGCAGTATTTT.

The chain recombines TRBV4-1 with TRBJ2-6; D is undetermined. Trimming took 2 bases from V and 1 from J, leaving 18 bases between them. The CDR3 is 19 residues long. The germline V gene has CDR1 MGHRA and CDR2 YSYEKL. CDR3 DNA: TGCGCCAGCAGCCAAACGGCTTCCAGGTACATTTCTGGGGCCAACGTCCTGACTTTC. It translates to CASSQTASRYISGANVLTF.

The rearrangement joins TRBV4-1 to TRBJ2-2, with a weak D call TRBD2 (5 bases). Germline values: CDR1 MGHRA, CDR2 YSYEKL. The CDR3 consists of 14 residues. V was clipped by 1 base and J by 7 bases, with 10 bases between them. The CDR3 DNA follows: TGCGCCAGCAGCCAAGTTGTCCGGGACGGGGAGCTGTTTTTT. It is translated as CASSQVVRDGELFF.

V gene TRBV5-1 combines with J gene TRBJ1-4, with D possibly being TRBD1 (6 bases). The germline CDR1 and CDR2 sequences are SGHRS and YFSETQ. The CDR3 runs 16 residues. V was shortened by 1 base and J by 4 bases, with 14 bases between the two germline ends. The CDR3 loop reads CASSLLQGDGNEKLFF. The CDR3 DNA follows: TGCGCCAGCAGCTTGTTACAGGGTGATGGTAATGAAAAACTGTTTTTT.

The rearrangement links TRBV4-1 to TRBJ2-3; the D gene is possibly TRBD1 (6 bases). The V end was cut by 2 bases, the J end by 8 bases, with 8 bases between. CDR1 and CDR2 (germline): MGHRA, YSYEKL. CDR3 length: 12 amino acids. The CDR3 spells CASSQTGLTQYF. CDR3 nucleotides: TGCGCCAGCAGCCAAACAGGGCTTACGCAGTATTTT.

This clone was recorded once. The chain combines TRBV10-3 with TRBJ2-1; 7 bases are shared with TRBD2. The CDR3 has 15 residues. Germline trimming cut 6 bases from V and 0 bases from J; bases unmatched to any gene: 5. Germline assignment: CDR1 ENHRY and CDR2 SYGVKD. In nucleotides, the CDR3 is TGTGCCATCAGGGGCGGGGGAAACTCCTACAATGAGCAGTTCTTC. Its translation is CAIRGGGNSYNEQFF.

The rearrangement uses TRBV20-1 and TRBJ2-1, with D perhaps matching TRBD2 (6 bases). The CDR3 runs 14 residues. Germline CDR1 reads DFQATT; CDR2 reads SNEGSKA (reference sequence). V was clipped by 3 bases and J by 5 bases, with 14 bases between them. CDR3 DNA: TGCAGTGCTAGTTTCGGCCTAGCGCACAATGAGCAGTTCTTC. This sequence encodes CSASFGLAHNEQFF.

The rearrangement uses TRBV6-5 and TRBJ2-7, with D tentatively TRBD2 (5 bases). This CDR3 spans 14 amino acids. Germline CDR1 is MNHEY and CDR2 is SVGAGI. Trimming stripped 2 bases from V and 3 bases from J, with 11 bases between. CDR3 nucleotides: TGTGCCAGCAGTTACGGGAGATCTCTCTACGAGCAGTACTTC. The encoded protein is CASSYGRSLYEQYF.

The chain has TRBV11-2 and TRBJ2-7, with 11 positions matching TRBD1. Germline V gives CDR1 SGHAT, CDR2 FQNNGV. This CDR3 is 16 amino acids long. J gave up 4 bases and V 5 bases, and 10 bases lay outside the gene matches. The CDR3 sequence is CASSLGPGQGVYEQYV. CDR3 nucleotides: TGTGCCAGCAGCCTGGGTCCGGGACAGGGGGTTTACGAGCAGTACGTC.

This chain links TRBV3-1 (or the pseudogene TRBV3-2) with TRBJ2-1; D is unclear. In germline, CDR1 is LGHDT, CDR2 YNNKEL (reference sequence). The ends were cut back, 6 bases at V and 7 bases at J, with 16 bases in the middle. The CDR3 covers 14 residues. The CDR3 loop is CASRTTVGPNEQFF. The CDR3 coding sequence is TGTGCCAGCAGAACTACCGTTGGTCCGAATGAGCAGTTCTTC.

The CDR3 bases are TGCAGCTCGGGATTCTCAGGGGTAGGAGAGACCCAGTACTTC. Translated: CSSGFSGVGETQYF. The V and J genes are TRBV29-1 and TRBJ2-5; perhaps TRBD1 as D (6 bases). Germline CDR1 is SQVTM and CDR2 is ANQGSEA. Deletions cut 8 bases from V and 4 bases from J, with 20 bases between. The CDR3 is 14 amino acids.

This chain joins TRBV7-9 and TRBJ2-3; D might be TRBD2 (5 bases). The CDR3 consists of 16 residues. In germline, CDR1 is SEHNR, CDR2 FQNEAQ (reference sequence). V was shortened by 2 bases and J by 2 bases, with 14 bases between the two germline ends. DNA of the CDR3: TGTGCCAGCAGCTTACGTCCGGGATTAAACACAGATACGCAGTATTTT. It codes for CASSLRPGLNTDTQYF.

The chain recombines TRBV29-1 with TRBJ2-1; 8 nucleotides match TRBD2. The CDR3 spans 14 residues. Germline CDR1 and CDR2: SQVTM and ANQGSEA. V lost 6 bases and J lost 7; bases outside the gene matches: 11. The CDR3 DNA sequence: TGCAGCGTCACCCATGACGGGGGGGTGAATGAGCAGTTCTTC. This translates into CSVTHDGGVNEQFF.

The chain carries TRBV6-5 and TRBJ1-3; D gene uncertain. The CDR3 extends over 12 amino acids. V lost 2 bases to trimming and J lost 9 bases, with 8 bases between them. The germline V gene has CDR1 MNHEY and CDR2 SVGAGI. CDR3 residues: CASSYDGSTIYF. CDR3 coding DNA: TGTGCCAGCAGTTACGATGGCAGCACCATATATTTT.

The V and J genes are TRBV7-2 and TRBJ2-5; 13 bases map to TRBD2. The CDR3 is 15 residues long. Germline trimming cut 3 bases from V and 5 bases from J; bases unmatched to any gene: 3. Germline CDR1 and CDR2: SGHTA and FQGNSA. DNA of the CDR3: TGTGCCAGCAGCTTGGGACTAGCGGGGTATGAGACCCAGTACTTC. It translates to CASSLGLAGYETQYF.

This clone was counted between two and nine times. The genes are TRBV15 and TRBJ1-5, with D maybe TRBD1 (5 bases). This CDR3 contains 17 residues. The germline CDR1 and CDR2 sequences are LNHNV and YYDKDF (reference sequence). V dropped 1 base and J dropped 3 bases, with 16 bases sitting between them. The DNA of the CDR3 is TGTGCCACCAGCAGAGCTGGGGGAGGGAGCCTCAATCAGCCCCAGCATTTT. It codes for CATSRAGGGSLNQPQHF.